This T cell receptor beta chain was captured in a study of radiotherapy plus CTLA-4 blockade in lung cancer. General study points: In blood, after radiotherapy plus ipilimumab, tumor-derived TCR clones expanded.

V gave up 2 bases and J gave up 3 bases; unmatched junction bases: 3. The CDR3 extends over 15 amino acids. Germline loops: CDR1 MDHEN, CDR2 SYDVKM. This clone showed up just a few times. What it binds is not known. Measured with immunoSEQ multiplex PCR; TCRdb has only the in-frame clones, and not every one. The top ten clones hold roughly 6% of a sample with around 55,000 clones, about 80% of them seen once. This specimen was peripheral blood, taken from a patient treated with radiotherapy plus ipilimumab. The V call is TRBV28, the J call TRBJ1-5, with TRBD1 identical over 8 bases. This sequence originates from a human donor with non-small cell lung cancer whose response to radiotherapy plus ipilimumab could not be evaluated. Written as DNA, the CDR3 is TGTGCCAGCAGTTTAAGACAGGGGAACAATCAGCCCCAGCATTTT. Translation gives CASSLRQGNNQPQHF.